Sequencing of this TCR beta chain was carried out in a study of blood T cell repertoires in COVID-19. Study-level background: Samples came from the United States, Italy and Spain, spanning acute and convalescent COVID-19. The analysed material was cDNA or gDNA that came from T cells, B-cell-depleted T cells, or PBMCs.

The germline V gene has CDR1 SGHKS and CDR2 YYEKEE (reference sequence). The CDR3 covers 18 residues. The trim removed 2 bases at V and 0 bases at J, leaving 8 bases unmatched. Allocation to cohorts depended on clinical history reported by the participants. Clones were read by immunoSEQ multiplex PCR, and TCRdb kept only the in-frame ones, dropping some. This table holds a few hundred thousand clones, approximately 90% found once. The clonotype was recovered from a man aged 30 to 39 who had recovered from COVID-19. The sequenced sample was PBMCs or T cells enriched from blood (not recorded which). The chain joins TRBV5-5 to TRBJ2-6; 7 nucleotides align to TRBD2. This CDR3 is CASSFSGGSLSGANVLTF. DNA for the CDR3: TGTGCCAGCAGCTTTAGTGGCGGGAGCCTCTCTGGGGCCAACGTCCTGACTTTC.